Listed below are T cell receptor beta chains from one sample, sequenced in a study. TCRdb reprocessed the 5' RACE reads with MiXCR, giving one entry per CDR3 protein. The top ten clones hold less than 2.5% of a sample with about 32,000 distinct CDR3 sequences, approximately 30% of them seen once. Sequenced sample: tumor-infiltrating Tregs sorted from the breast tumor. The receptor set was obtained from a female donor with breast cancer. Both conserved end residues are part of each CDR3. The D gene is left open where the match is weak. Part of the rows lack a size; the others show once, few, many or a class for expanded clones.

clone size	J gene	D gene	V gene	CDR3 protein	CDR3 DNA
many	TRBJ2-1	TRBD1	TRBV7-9	CASSLGTGPYNEQFF	TGTGCCAGCAGCTTAGGGACAGGGCCCTACAATGAGCAGTTCTTC
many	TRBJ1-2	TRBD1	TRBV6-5	CASSPPRQRTGIYGYTF	TGTGCCAGCAGCCCCCCCCGACAAAGGACAGGGATCTATGGCTACACCTTC
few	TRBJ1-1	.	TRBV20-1	CSADRRINTEAFF	TGCAGTGCTGATCGACGGATCAACACTGAAGCTTTCTTT
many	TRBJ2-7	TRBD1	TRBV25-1	CASSESGQGYEQYF	TGTGCCAGCAGTGAATCGGGACAGGGGTACGAGCAGTACTTC
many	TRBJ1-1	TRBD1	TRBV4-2	CASSQERTDRATEAFF	TGTGCCAGCAGCCAAGAAAGGACGGACAGGGCCACTGAAGCTTTCTTT
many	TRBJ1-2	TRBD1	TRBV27	CASSLVWTGTQGGYTF	TGTGCCAGCAGTTTGGTTTGGACAGGGACCCAAGGTGGCTACACCTTC
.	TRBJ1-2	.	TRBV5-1	CASSSGVDGSQPNYGYTF	TGCGCCAGCAGCTCGGGCGTGGACGGATCCCAACCTAACTATGGCTACACCTTC
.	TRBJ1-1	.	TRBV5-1	CASSLVPGSERGTEAFF	TGCGCCAGCAGCTTGGTGCCAGGGTCCGAGCGAGGCACTGAAGCTTTCTTT
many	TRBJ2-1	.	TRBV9	CASSKHSGQFNEQFF	TGTGCCAGCAGCAAGCACTCCGGACAGTTCAATGAGCAGTTCTTC
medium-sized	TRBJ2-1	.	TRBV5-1	CASSFGLTNEQFF	TGCGCCAGCAGCTTTGGGCTCACCAATGAGCAGTTCTTC
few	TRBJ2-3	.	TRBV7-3	CASSPPGAPGRTDTQYF	TGTGCCAGCAGCCCCCCTGGGGCTCCCGGAAGGACAGATACGCAGTATTTT
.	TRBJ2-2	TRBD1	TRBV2	CANTGPGQGIPGELFF	TGTGCCAACACGGGACCGGGACAGGGTATTCCCGGGGAGCTGTTTTTT
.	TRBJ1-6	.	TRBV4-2	CASGQDLYYNSPLHF	TGTGCCAGCGGCCAGGATCTGTACTATAATTCACCCCTCCACTTT
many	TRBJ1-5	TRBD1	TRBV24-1	CATSGDSPLGPQHF	TGTGCCACCAGTGGGGACAGCCCCCTAGGTCCCCAGCATTTT
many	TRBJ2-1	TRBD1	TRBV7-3	CASSADRVNEQFF	TGTGCCAGCAGCGCGGACAGGGTCAATGAGCAGTTCTTC